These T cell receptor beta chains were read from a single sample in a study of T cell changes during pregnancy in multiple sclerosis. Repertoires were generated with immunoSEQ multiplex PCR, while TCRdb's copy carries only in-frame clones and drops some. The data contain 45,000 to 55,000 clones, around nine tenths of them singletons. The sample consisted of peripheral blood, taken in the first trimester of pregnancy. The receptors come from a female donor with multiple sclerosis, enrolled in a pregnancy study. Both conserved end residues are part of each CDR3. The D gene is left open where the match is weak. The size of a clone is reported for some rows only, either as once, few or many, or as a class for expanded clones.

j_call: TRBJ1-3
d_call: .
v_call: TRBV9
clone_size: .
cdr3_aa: CASRADSSGNTIYF
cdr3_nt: TGTGCCAGCAGGGCAGACAGCTCTGGAAACACCATATATTTT

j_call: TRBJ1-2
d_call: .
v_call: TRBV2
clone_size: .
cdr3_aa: CASSAPGAYYGYTF
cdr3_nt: TGTGCCAGCAGTGCTCCAGGGGCATACTATGGCTACACCTTC

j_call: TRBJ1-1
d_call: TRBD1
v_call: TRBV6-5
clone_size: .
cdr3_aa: CASSSHTDRANEAFF
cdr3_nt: TGTGCCAGCAGCTCCCACACCGACAGGGCGAATGAAGCTTTCTTT

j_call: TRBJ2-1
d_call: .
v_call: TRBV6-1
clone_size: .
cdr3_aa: CASGSSEQFF
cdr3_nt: TGTGCCAGCGGCTCCAGTGAGCAGTTCTTC

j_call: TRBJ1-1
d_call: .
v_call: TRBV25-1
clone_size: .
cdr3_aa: CASSELGRGRDTEAFF
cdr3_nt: TGTGCCAGCAGTGAATTAGGGCGGGGAAGGGACACTGAAGCTTTCTTT

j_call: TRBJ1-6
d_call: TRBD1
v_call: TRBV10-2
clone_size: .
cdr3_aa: CATNLDRSSYNSPLHF
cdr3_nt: TGCGCCACCAACCTGGACAGGAGCTCCTATAATTCACCCCTCCACTTT

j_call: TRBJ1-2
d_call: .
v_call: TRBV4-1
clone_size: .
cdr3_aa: CASSQVGGSWGYGYTF
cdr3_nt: TGCGCCAGCAGCCAAGTGGGAGGATCGTGGGGCTATGGCTACACCTTC

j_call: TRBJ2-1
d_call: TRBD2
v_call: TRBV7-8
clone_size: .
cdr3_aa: CASSRPSVAGGWYEQFF
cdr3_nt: TGTGCCAGCAGCCGACCGTCAGTAGCGGGGGGATGGTATGAGCAGTTCTTC

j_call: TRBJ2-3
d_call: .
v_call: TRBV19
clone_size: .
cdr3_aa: CASSIRRGAGTDTQYF
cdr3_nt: TGTGCCAGTAGTATTCGTCGCGGGGCGGGCACAGATACGCAGTATTTT

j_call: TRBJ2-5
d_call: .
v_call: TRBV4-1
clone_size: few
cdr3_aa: CASRHGVGQGNPTQYF
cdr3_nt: TGCGCCAGCAGACACGGCGTGGGGCAGGGAAACCCGACCCAGTACTTC

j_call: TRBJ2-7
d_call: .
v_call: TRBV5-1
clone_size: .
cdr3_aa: CASSPWDISYEQYF
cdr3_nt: TGCGCCAGCAGCCCCTGGGACATCTCCTACGAGCAGTACTTC

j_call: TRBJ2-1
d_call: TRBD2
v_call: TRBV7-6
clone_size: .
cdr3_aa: CASSLGLAGYNEQFF
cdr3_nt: TGTGCCAGCAGCTTAGGACTAGCGGGCTACAATGAGCAGTTCTTC

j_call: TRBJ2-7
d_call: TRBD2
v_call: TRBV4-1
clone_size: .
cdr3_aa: CASSQISGGWYEQYF
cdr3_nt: TGCGCCAGCAGCCAGATTAGCGGGGGGTGGTACGAGCAGTACTTC

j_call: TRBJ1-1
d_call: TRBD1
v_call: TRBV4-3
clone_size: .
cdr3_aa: CASSQDPGTGGTEAFF
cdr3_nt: TGCGCCAGCAGCCAAGATCCCGGGACAGGGGGCACTGAAGCTTTCTTT

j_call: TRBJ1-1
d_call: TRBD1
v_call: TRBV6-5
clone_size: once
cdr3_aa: CASTPGGENTEAFF
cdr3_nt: TGTGCCAGCACCCCAGGGGGCGAAAACACTGAAGCTTTCTTT

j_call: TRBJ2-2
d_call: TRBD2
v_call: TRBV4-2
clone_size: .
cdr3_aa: CASSQEAPASGYTGELFF
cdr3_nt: TGTGCCAGCAGCCAAGAGGCCCCGGCTAGCGGATACACCGGGGAGCTGTTTTTT

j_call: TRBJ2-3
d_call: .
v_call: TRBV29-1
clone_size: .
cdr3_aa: CSVVGRGGGDTQYF
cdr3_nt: TGCAGCGTTGTTGGGCGGGGTGGCGGAGATACGCAGTATTTT

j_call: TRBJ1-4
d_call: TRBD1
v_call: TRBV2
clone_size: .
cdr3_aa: CASGGQAGNEKLFF
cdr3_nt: TGTGCCAGCGGGGGACAGGCCGGTAATGAAAAACTGTTTTTT

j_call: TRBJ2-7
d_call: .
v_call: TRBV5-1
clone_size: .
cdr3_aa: CASSPGPLGGEQYF
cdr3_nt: TGCGCCAGCAGTCCCGGTCCCCTGGGAGGCGAGCAGTACTTC

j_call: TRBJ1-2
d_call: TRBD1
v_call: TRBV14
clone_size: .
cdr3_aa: CASSQGRGYGYTF
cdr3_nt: TGTGCCAGCAGCCAAGGCAGGGGGTATGGCTACACCTTC

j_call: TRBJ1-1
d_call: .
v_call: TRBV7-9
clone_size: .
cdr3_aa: CASSFSQATEAFF
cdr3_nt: TGTGCCAGCAGCTTTTCCCAGGCCACTGAAGCTTTCTTT

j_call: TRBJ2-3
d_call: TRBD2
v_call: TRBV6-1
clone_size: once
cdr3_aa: CASSVWLAGARTDTQYF
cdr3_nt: TGTGCCAGCAGTGTCTGGCTAGCGGGGGCCCGCACAGATACGCAGTATTTT

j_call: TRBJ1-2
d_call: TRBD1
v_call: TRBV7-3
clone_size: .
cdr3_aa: CASSRTGGPDYGYTF
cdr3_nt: TGTGCCAGCAGCAGGACAGGGGGCCCAGATTATGGCTACACCTTC

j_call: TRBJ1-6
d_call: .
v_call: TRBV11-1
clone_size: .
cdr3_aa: CASSSGISSPLHF
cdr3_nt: TGTGCCAGCAGCTCCGGGATCTCGTCACCCCTCCACTTT